This T cell receptor (beta chain) originates from a study of cytomegalovirus exposure and HLA in healthy donors. Study observations and caveats: The likely origin of a cluster of highly shared sequence variants was a sequencing artifact. The study designated about 160 TCR beta chains cytomegalovirus-associated.

A multiplex PCR was run with 60 Vbeta primers and 13 Jbeta primers. Method: immunoSEQ multiplex PCR; TCRdb's copy keeps in-frame clones and lacks some. The sample lists 100,000 to 120,000 clones, 65% to 90% occurring once. The table lists this clone with a count of one. The antigen is not known. This same CDR3 is encoded by further DNA sequences in the sample. Germline V lookup: CDR1 SGHRS, CDR2 YFSETQ. This CDR3 region has 11 residues. Trimming shortened V by 4 bases and J by 4 bases, and 4 bases separated the two germline ends. This clonotype originated in a man aged 30 to 39 in good health and CMV-seropositive. Sequenced material: PBMCs. The genes are TRBV5-1 and TRBJ2-3, with D unclear. The CDR3 protein is CASSLADTQYF. The CDR3 DNA reads TGCGCCAGCAGCCTCGCAGATACGCAGTATTTT.